Following are 26 T cell receptor beta chains from one sample sequenced in a study of CD8 T cells in ankylosing spondylitis. TCRdb re-called the 5' RACE reads with MiXCR, one entry per CDR3 protein. In the table there are some 87,000 distinct CDR3 sequences, around 10% of which are singletons. The source material was blood, either unsorted or a sorted T cell fraction (not recorded which). These receptors were collected from a male donor with ankylosing spondylitis or in good health (not recorded which).

This clonotype appeared many times. The rearrangement uses TRBV29-1 and TRBJ2-2; no clear D gene. Trimming shortened V by 0 bases and J by 4 bases, and 12 bases separated the two germline ends. The CDR3 runs to 15 residues. Germline CDR1 and CDR2: SQVTM and ANQGSEA. CDR3: CSVEDLPSSTGELFF. For the CDR3, the DNA is TGCAGCGTTGAAGATTTGCCCTCGAGCACCGGGGAGCTGTTTTTT.

This clonotype was seen at least ten times. The chain links TRBV2 to TRBJ1-5; the D gene is possibly TRBD1 (5 bases). CDR3 length equals 14 residues. The V end was cut by 3 bases, the J end by 5 bases, with 11 bases between. CDR1 SNHLY and CDR2 FYNNEI come from the germline V gene. CDR3 region: CASSEVRGDQPQHF. The CDR3 DNA is TGTGCCAGCAGTGAGGTGAGGGGAGATCAGCCCCAGCATTTT.

This clonotype was recorded at least ten times. CDR3 protein: CASTGTSGSTDTQYF. The CDR3 DNA reads as TGTGCCAGCACCGGGACTAGCGGTAGCACAGATACGCAGTATTTT. The genes are TRBV19 and TRBJ2-3, with 11 nucleotides matching TRBD2. This CDR3 contains 15 residues. V shed 9 bases and J 0 bases; nucleotides not matched to a gene: 5. Germline V gene sequence: CDR1 LNHDA, CDR2 SQIVND (reference sequence).

This rearrangement joins TRBV7-9 to TRBJ1-6; D might be TRBD1 (6 bases). The V and J ends lost 1 base and 7 bases respectively, with 14 bases between them. Germline V gives CDR1 SEHNR, CDR2 FQNEAQ (reference sequence). The CDR3 runs 16 residues. CDR3 protein: CASSLDSWTANSPLHF. The CDR3 nucleotides are TGTGCCAGCAGCTTAGACTCCTGGACAGCGAATTCACCCCTCCACTTT.

This chain joins TRBV7-2 and TRBJ1-6, with D possibly TRBD1 on 5 matching bases. Per germline, CDR1 SGHTA and CDR2 FQGNSA. The CDR3 covers 15 residues. V lost 2 bases and J lost 7, with 12 bases in between. The CDR3 region has the DNA TGTGCCAGCAGCTTACAGCCAGGACAAAATTCACCCCTCCACTTT. Translating it yields CASSLQPGQNSPLHF. Complete variable domain (other parts from reference TRBV7-2 and TRBJ1-6): GAGVSQSPSNKVTEKGKDVELRCDPISGHTALYWYRQSLGQGLEFLIYFQGNSAPDKSGLPSDRFSAERTGGSVSTLTIQRTQQEDSAVYLCASSLQPGQNSPLHFGNGTRLTVT.

This clonotype was recorded at least ten times. The chain joins TRBV7-2 to TRBJ2-5; TRBD2 is a possible D gene (6 bases). This CDR3 contains 14 residues. The germline V gene has CDR1 SGHTA and CDR2 FQGNSA. V lost 3 bases and J 4 bases, leaving 12 bases between the germline ends. As DNA, the CDR3 is TGTGCCAGCAGCTTGGGACTCCGAGGAGAGACCCAGTACTTC. Amino acids: CASSLGLRGETQYF. Variable domain in full (rest from reference TRBV7-2 and TRBJ2-5): GAGVSQSPSNKVTEKGKDVELRCDPISGHTALYWYRQSLGQGLEFLIYFQGNSAPDKSGLPSDRFSAERTGGSVSTLTIQRTQQEDSAVYLCASSLGLRGETQYFGPGTRLLVL.

The table lists this clonotype with many counts. The chain joins TRBV4-2 to TRBJ2-3; TRBD1 is a possible D gene (6 bases). Germline V gene lookup returns CDR1 LGHNA and CDR2 YNFKEQ. The CDR3 length is 16 residues. Trimming took 6 bases from V and 7 from J, leaving 23 bases between them. The CDR3 sequence: CASRPGTLQQGHTQYF. The CDR3 bases are TGTGCCAGCAGGCCCGGGACCCTACAACAGGGACATACGCAGTATTTT.

This clonotype appeared many times. The chain links TRBV2 to TRBJ1-5; D ambiguous. Germline CDR1 reads SNHLY; CDR2 reads FYNNEI. This CDR3 has 12 residues. The V and J ends lost 3 bases and 9 bases respectively, with 9 bases between them. In nucleotides, the CDR3 is TGTGCCAGCAGTGATGACGGGTCGCCCCAGCATTTT. As protein: CASSDDGSPQHF. The variable domain in full, with the rest retrieved from reference TRBV2 and TRBJ1-5, is EPEVTQTPSHQVTQMGQEVILRCVPISNHLYFYWYRQILGQKVEFLVSFYNNEISEKSEIFDDQFSVERPDGSNFTLKIRSTKLEDSAMYFCASSDDGSPQHFGDGTRLSIL.

This clonotype was counted many times. The V call is TRBV15, the J call TRBJ2-1, with D possibly TRBD2 on 5 matching bases. Trimming took 0 bases from V and 8 from J, leaving 17 bases between them. CDR1 and CDR2 (germline): LNHNV, YYDKDF (reference sequence). This CDR3 is 16 amino acids long. The CDR3 reads CATSRDRSSGVDEQFF. CDR3 nucleotide sequence: TGTGCCACCAGCAGAGATCGATCATCCGGGGTGGATGAGCAGTTCTTC.

This clonotype was detected ten times or more. V usage is TRBV12-3 or TRBV12-4 and J usage is TRBJ2-2; D is tentatively TRBD1 or TRBD2 (5 bases each). V was shortened by 8 bases and J by 3 bases, with 13 bases between the two germline ends. The CDR3 extends over 14 amino acids. This CDR3 is CASLTGTYTGELFF. CDR3 in DNA: TGTGCCAGCCTGACGGGGACCTACACCGGGGAGCTGTTTTTT.

This clonotype has at least ten counts. The rearrangement links TRBV20-1 to TRBJ2-7; 7 bases match TRBD2. Looked up from germline, CDR1 is DFQATT and CDR2 is SNEGSKA (reference sequence). V lost 5 bases to trimming and J lost 7 bases; unmatched junction nucleotides: 14. The CDR3 has 14 amino acids. The CDR3 sequence: CSAVSGTTGDEQYF. CDR3 in DNA: TGCAGTGCTGTTTCGGGGACTACCGGAGATGAGCAGTACTTC.

This clonotype was seen repeatedly, ten times or more. This sequence joins TRBV12-3 or TRBV12-4 and TRBJ1-1; D gene uncertain. The V end was cut by 3 bases, the J end by 8 bases, with 22 bases between. The CDR3 length is 16 residues. CDR3 DNA: TGTGCCAGCAGTTTTCTTAGAGGTCTCGGGGTAAAGGAAGCTTTCTTT. Translated: CASSFLRGLGVKEAFF.

This clonotype has at least ten counts. The chain recombines TRBV3-1 with TRBJ2-5; TRBD2 aligns across 9 bases. The CDR3 length is 15 residues. J was trimmed by 2 bases and V by 4 bases; bases with no gene match: 5. Germline CDR1 reads LGHDT; CDR2 reads YNNKEL (reference sequence). For the CDR3, the DNA is TGTGCCAGCAGCCCAGGACTAGCGCGGCAAGAGACCCAGTACTTC. It translates to CASSPGLARQETQYF.

The sample holds many counts of this clonotype. V gene TRBV28 combines with J gene TRBJ2-7; TRBD2 matches at 10 bases. The CDR3 covers 14 residues. Germline V gives CDR1 MDHEN, CDR2 SYDVKM. V was clipped by 6 bases and J by 2 bases; unmatched bases: 4. The CDR3 nucleotides read TGTGCCAGCAGGTCCGGGACTAGCGCCTACGAGCAGTACTTC. Its translation is CASRSGTSAYEQYF.

This clonotype occurred many times. The V call is TRBV5-5, the J call TRBJ2-2; TRBD2 matches 11 bases. Germline V gene sequence: CDR1 SGHKS, CDR2 YYEKEE (reference sequence). The ends lost 5 bases at V and 1 base at J; junction bases unmatched: 4. The CDR3 sequence is 16 residues long. CDR3 residues: CASRISGGENTGELFF. The CDR3 DNA sequence: TGTGCCAGCAGGATTAGCGGGGGGGAGAACACCGGGGAGCTGTTTTTT.

J is TRBJ2-7 and V is TRBV5-5, with D perhaps TRBD1 (5 bases). V was clipped by 4 bases and J by 6 bases, with 11 bases between them. CDR3 length equals 12 residues. CDR1 is SGHKS, CDR2 YYEKEE, per germline (reference sequence). The CDR3 region is CASSPETAEQYF. In DNA, the CDR3 is TGTGCCAGCAGCCCCGAGACAGCCGAGCAGTACTTC.

This clonotype occurred a few times. The chain uses TRBV29-1 and TRBJ1-1; maybe TRBD1 (5 bases). In germline, CDR1 is SQVTM, CDR2 ANQGSEA. The length of the CDR3 is 13 residues. The germline V and J ends were trimmed by 4 bases and 3 bases, with 12 bases remaining between them. The CDR3 DNA is TGCAGCGTTGGGGTGGGGGGTGACACTGAAGCTTTCTTT. As protein: CSVGVGGDTEAFF.

A single count supports this clonotype. The chain is built from TRBV7-9 and TRBJ2-5; D perhaps matches TRBD2 (6 bases). Germline V gene lookup returns CDR1 SEHNR and CDR2 FQNEAQ (reference sequence). This CDR3 contains 14 residues. V lost 3 bases and J lost 1, with 9 bases in between. CDR3 nucleotide sequence: TGTGCCAGCAGCTTGTATAGCGGCCAAGAGACCCAGTACTTC. Its translation is CASSLYSGQETQYF. Combining the CDR3 with reference TRBV7-9 and TRBJ2-5 gives the whole variable domain DTGVSQNPRHKITKRGQNVTFRCDPISEHNRLYWYRQTLGQGPEFLTYFQNEAQLEKSRLLSDRFSAERPKGSFSTLEIQRTEQGDSAMYLCASSLYSGQETQYFGPGTRLLVL.

Ten or more counts support this clonotype. The J gene is TRBJ2-5, the V gene TRBV29-1; perhaps TRBD2 as D (5 bases). The CDR3 extends over 13 amino acids. CDR1 and CDR2 (germline): SQVTM, ANQGSEA. The V end was cut by 5 bases, the J end by 3 bases, with 13 bases between. Written as DNA, the CDR3 is TGCAGCGTTAGGTTTCCAGCGGAAGAGACCCAGTACTTC. Protein product: CSVRFPAEETQYF.

This clonotype was counted many times. V usage is TRBV20-1 and J usage is TRBJ1-2, with D perhaps TRBD1 (6 bases). This CDR3 comprises 13 residues. The V gene lost 4 bases and the J gene lost 4 bases, with 13 bases spanning the gap. Germline lookup yields CDR1 DFQATT and CDR2 SNEGSKA (reference sequence). CDR3 nucleotides: TGCAGTGCTAACCCGGACAGTTCCTATGGCTACACCTTC. It codes for CSANPDSSYGYTF.

There are many counts of this clonotype. The chain joins TRBV5-5 to TRBJ1-5; unclear D gene. From germline, CDR1 is SGHKS and CDR2 YYEKEE (reference sequence). The CDR3 loop spans 12 amino acids. V was clipped by 4 bases and J by 6 bases, with 8 bases between them. This CDR3 is CASSTGSQPQHF. The DNA of the CDR3 is TGTGCCAGCAGCACGGGGAGTCAGCCCCAGCATTTT.

This clonotype was picked up many times. The V call is TRBV24-1, the J call TRBJ2-1; maybe TRBD2 (6 bases). This CDR3 has 15 residues. V gave up 1 base and J gave up 8 bases, with 14 bases separating them. The V gene's germline CDR1 is KGHDR and CDR2 SFDVKD. The CDR3 protein is CATSDFGTAFYEQFF. The CDR3 DNA reads as TGTGCCACCAGTGATTTCGGGACTGCCTTCTATGAGCAGTTCTTC.

Many counts were recorded for this clonotype. The genes are TRBV7-3 and TRBJ2-7; a weak D match, TRBD1 (5 bases). There are 13 residues in the CDR3. Trimming cost V 2 bases and J 9 bases, with 14 bases left between them. Germline V gene data show CDR1 as SGHTA and CDR2 as FQGTGA. CDR3 loop: CASSLDGRAMQYF. In DNA form, the CDR3 reads TGTGCCAGCAGCTTAGATGGCAGGGCGATGCAGTACTTC.

The rearrangement links TRBV4-2 to TRBJ1-1; D is undetermined. The germline CDR1 and CDR2 sequences are LGHNA and YNFKEQ. The V end lost 4 bases, the J end lost 1 base, and 13 bases lay between the germline ends. The CDR3 runs 15 residues. The CDR3 here is CASSLSDPPNTEAFF. The CDR3 DNA is TGTGCCAGCAGCCTATCTGACCCACCGAACACTGAAGCTTTCTTT.

The sample holds many counts of this clonotype. V usage is TRBV2 and J usage is TRBJ1-2; 8 bases line up with TRBD1. This CDR3 has 15 amino acids. Germline V gene sequence: CDR1 SNHLY, CDR2 FYNNEI. Trimming cost V 6 bases and J 6 bases; bases outside gene matches: 12. The CDR3, as DNA: TGTGCCAGCAGGGAGAAGACAGGGGAATATGATGGCTACACCTTC. As protein: CASREKTGEYDGYTF.

This clonotype was recorded at least ten times. This chain joins TRBV7-2 and TRBJ1-6, with TRBD1 identical over 7 bases. CDR1 and CDR2 (germline): SGHTA, FQGNSA. With V trimmed by 4 bases and J by 5 bases, 5 bases remained unmatched. There are 15 residues in the CDR3. CDR3 in amino acids: CASSSRTGNNSPLHF. The CDR3 DNA is TGTGCCAGCAGCTCTAGGACAGGAAATAATTCACCCCTCCACTTT.